This is a list of T cell receptor beta chains from one sample in a study of blood T cell repertoires in COVID-19. TCRdb keeps only in-frame clones here, not all; method: immunoSEQ multiplex PCR. The repertoire has 150,000 to 200,000 clones, approximately 78% of them found once; the top ten carry around 16%. What was sequenced was PBMCs or T cells enriched from blood (not recorded which). The receptors were gathered from a woman aged 45-65 years who had recovered from COVID-19. Both conserved end residues are trimmed from each CDR3.

v_call	j_call	cdr3_aa
TRBV6-2/TRBV6-3	TRBJ2-1	ASSTITKQF
TRBV12-3/TRBV12-4	TRBJ2-1	ASSFGGSGQF
TRBV20-1	TRBJ2-7	SASSGTGSYEQY
TRBV23-1	TRBJ2-3	ASSQRVRDRRPKSTDTQY
TRBV5-1	TRBJ1-5	ASSLEPQQPQH
TRBV6-2/TRBV6-3	TRBJ1-1	ASSFAGGAEAF
TRBV3-1/TRBV3-2	TRBJ1-4	ASSLQGVGEKLF
TRBV28	TRBJ2-7	ASSSEGREDYEQY
TRBV7-6	TRBJ2-7	ASSLVSDSYEQY
TRBV7-2	TRBJ1-5	ASSPQNSNQPQH
TRBV12-3/TRBV12-4	TRBJ2-4	ASTRTSGNIQY
TRBV30	TRBJ2-7	AWNDRGRYEQY
TRBV18	TRBJ2-1	ASSTTSSYNEQF
TRBV28	TRBJ1-2	ASSLFGTGIYGYT
TRBV5-4	TRBJ2-7	ASSWGTSGDYEQY
TRBV5-6	TRBJ2-3	ASSSAAGGTDTQY
TRBV24-1	TRBJ1-6	ATSSGQLNSPLH